Shown below are 29 T cell receptor beta chains from a single sample sequenced in a study of regulatory T cells in long-lasting Graves disease. Building the TCR beta libraries relied on iRepertoire HTBI primers, and CDR3 regions underwent Arm-PCR. Via MiXCR, TCRdb re-called the multiplex PCR reads, giving one row per CDR3 protein. The sample has 380,000 or so distinct CDR3 sequences, around 16% seen once; the top ten hold 20%. The sample's time point: newly diagnosed GD, antithyroid drugs for less than 3 months. Construction of the TCR library relied on RNA isolated from PBMCs. This same sample was also taken into another study, of T cells in Graves' hyperthyroidism and ophthalmopathy.

The material was peripheral blood mononuclear cells (PBMCs), obtained at new diagnosis, from a patient treated with antithyroid drugs. These receptors originate from a woman aged 18-29 years with Graves disease.

On this clonotype itself: A far larger clone differs by one base, so this is likely a read error. The chain uses TRBV13 and TRBJ2-3, with 9 bases that match TRBD2. Germline V lookup: CDR1 PRHDT, CDR2 FYEKMQ (reference sequence). This CDR3 comprises 15 residues. Here the CDR3 DNA reads TGTGCCAGCAGTTACACGGGACTAGCCACAGCTACGCAGTATTTT. It encodes CASSYTGLATATQYF.

The V and J genes are TRBV19 and TRBJ1-1, with 8 bases aligning to TRBD1. V gave up 6 bases and J gave up 2 bases; unmatched junction bases: 11. Germline V gene sequence: CDR1 LNHDA, CDR2 SQIVND (reference sequence). CDR3 length equals 16 residues. CDR3 coding DNA: TGTGCCAGTAGCCCATTTCGAGACAGGGGAAACACTGAAGCTTTCTTT. Translated, it gives CASSPFRDRGNTEAFF.

This clonotype showed up many times. V is TRBV2 and J is TRBJ2-3; a weak D match, TRBD2 (6 bases). The germline V gene encodes CDR1 SNHLY and CDR2 FYNNEI. The ends were cut back, 7 bases at V and 4 bases at J, with 18 bases in the middle. The CDR3 extends over 15 amino acids. The CDR3 region is CASIWVGGVSDTQYF. The CDR3 region has the DNA TGTGCCAGCATCTGGGTTGGCGGGGTCTCAGATACGCAGTATTTT.

This clonotype was recorded a few times. The CDR3 DNA reads TGCGCCAGCAGCCAAACGGGACTAAGCGGCGAGCAGTTCTTC. It codes for CASSQTGLSGEQFF. This chain links TRBV4-1 with TRBJ2-1, with 7 bases matching TRBD2. The junction had 8 bases not matched to a gene; V was cut back by 2 bases and J by 10 bases. This CDR3 is built from 14 residues. From germline, CDR1 is MGHRA and CDR2 YSYEKL.

Many counts were recorded for this clonotype. The chain uses TRBV28 and TRBJ2-6; 8 bases are a match to TRBD2. The germline V gene encodes CDR1 MDHEN and CDR2 SYDVKM. The CDR3 spans 19 residues. After removal of 5 bases from V and 2 bases from J, the junction contained 14 bases not matched to a gene. The CDR3 DNA follows: TGTGCCAGCAGTCCCGCCGGGGGGGGCGCTGCGGCTGGGGCCAACGTCCTGACTTTC. Translation gives CASSPAGGGAAAGANVLTF.

At least ten counts were recorded for this clonotype. An end of the junction does not agree with germline; a read error may underlie this. This sequence joins TRBV10-1 and TRBJ1-1, with TRBD1 matching 8 bases. Germline CDR1 reads WNHNN; CDR2 reads SYGVQD (reference sequence). The CDR3 runs to 15 residues. CDR3 protein: CASSFGQGMNTEAFF. The CDR3 region has the DNA TGTGCCAGCAGTTTTGGACAGGGAATGAACACTGAAGCTTTCTTT.

Ten or more counts support this clonotype. Its ends do not fully match the called genes, so a read error is possible. The chain carries TRBV5-1 and TRBJ2-7; D is undetermined. Germline V CDR1 and CDR2: SGHRS, YFSETQ. This CDR3 comprises 15 residues. The CDR3 region has the DNA TGTGCCAGCAGCTTGGGCTGGGGAAGCTCCTACGAGCAGTACTTC. It codes for CASSLGWGSSYEQYF.

Ten or more counts support this clonotype. The chain uses TRBV30 and TRBJ2-1; TRBD2 is a possible D gene (6 bases). Looked up from germline, CDR1 is GTSNPN and CDR2 is SVGIG (reference sequence). This CDR3 spans 13 amino acids. The ends were cut back, 2 bases at V and 9 bases at J, with 14 bases in the middle. For the CDR3, the DNA is TGTGCCTGGAGTTTACTAGCCAACCCTGAGCAGTTCTTC. Its translation is CAWSLLANPEQFF.

This clonotype has a count of ten or more. The rearrangement uses TRBV5-1 and TRBJ2-1; D gene unclear. The ends were cut back, 3 bases at V and 6 bases at J, with 4 bases in the middle. Germline loops: CDR1 SGHRS, CDR2 YFSETQ. The CDR3 is 11 residues long. The CDR3 nucleotides are TGCGCCAGCAGCTCGGCCAATGAGCAGTTCTTC. Protein sequence: CASSSANEQFF.

The chain combines TRBV5-6 with TRBJ2-7; D may match TRBD1 or TRBD2 (6 bases each). CDR1 SGHDT and CDR2 YYEEEE come from the germline V gene. Trimming shortened V by 3 bases and J by 1 base, and 11 bases separated the two germline ends. The CDR3 contains 14 residues. The CDR3 is CASSSGAGSYEQYF. The CDR3 coding sequence is TGTGCCAGCAGCTCGGGGGCGGGATCCTACGAGCAGTACTTC. The full variable domain, in which reference TRBV5-6 and TRBJ2-7 provide the parts outside the CDR3, is DAGVTQSPTHLIKTRGQQVTLRCSPKSGHDTVSWYQQALGQGPQFIFQYYEEEERQRGNFPDRFSGHQFPNYSSELNVNALLLGDSALYLCASSSGAGSYEQYFGPGTRLTVT.

The chain combines TRBV27 with TRBJ1-4; D possibly corresponds to TRBD1 (6 bases). The CDR3 consists of 13 residues. V gave up 6 bases and J gave up 5 bases, with 10 bases separating them. The germline V gene has CDR1 MNHEY and CDR2 SMNVEV (reference sequence). The CDR3 loop reads CASSGGANEKLFF. CDR3 in DNA: TGTGCCAGCAGCGGGGGGGCCAATGAAAAACTGTTTTTT.

The sample holds one count of this clonotype. The chain combines TRBV29-1 with TRBJ2-3; 10 bases are shared with TRBD2. The CDR3 totals 16 residues. V dropped 4 bases and J dropped 5; count of bases not matched to a gene: 12. Per germline, CDR1 SQVTM and CDR2 ANQGSEA. The CDR3 region has the DNA TGCAGCGTTGTAAGGGGTAGCGGGAGGTTAGAAGATACGCAGTATTTT. As protein: CSVVRGSGRLEDTQYF.

This clonotype appeared a single time. The V call is TRBV28, the J call TRBJ1-6, with a possible D match to TRBD1 (5 bases). Deletions cut 6 bases from V and 5 bases from J, with 17 bases between. This CDR3 region has 16 residues. The germline V gene encodes CDR1 MDHEN and CDR2 SYDVKM. As DNA, the CDR3 is TGTGCCAGCAGCCCCTGGGGGGGATCGGATAATTCACCCCTCCACTTT. Amino acids: CASSPWGGSDNSPLHF.

This clonotype was seen repeatedly, ten times or more. This rearrangement joins TRBV28 to TRBJ2-2; D gene ambiguous. There are 15 residues in the CDR3. The V gene lost 9 bases and the J gene lost 4 bases, with 18 bases spanning the gap. CDR1 is MDHEN and CDR2 is SYDVKM in the germline V gene. CDR3 coding DNA: TGTGCCAGTTTGCCCTCACCAACTATCACCGGGGAGCTGTTTTTT. It specifies CASLPSPTITGELFF. Together with reference TRBV28 and TRBJ2-2, the CDR3 gives the full variable domain: DVKVTQSSRYLVKRTGEKVFLECVQDMDHENMFWYRQDPGLGLRLIYFSYDVKMKEKGDIPEGYSVSREKKERFSLILESASTNQTSMYLCASLPSPTITGELFFGEGSRLTVL.

This clonotype was found many times. The chain recombines TRBV6-1 with TRBJ2-1, with 12 bases that match TRBD2. From germline, CDR1 is MNHNS and CDR2 SASEGT. Trimming removed 4 bases from V and 3 bases from J; junction bases left unmatched: 16. This CDR3 is 20 amino acids long. Written as DNA, the CDR3 is TGTGCCAGCAGTGGATCCGCGGGACAGGGACTAGCGGGTTTCTACAATGAGCAGTTCTTC. Translated, it gives CASSGSAGQGLAGFYNEQFF.

At least ten counts were recorded for this clonotype. The J gene is TRBJ2-3, the V gene TRBV2; possibly TRBD1 for D (6 bases). This CDR3 contains 15 residues. Germline assignment: CDR1 SNHLY and CDR2 FYNNEI. V was cut by 3 bases and J by 2 bases, with 12 bases left in between. The CDR3 nucleotides are TGTGCCAGCAGTGAGGGAACAGGGTACACAGATACGCAGTATTTT. Encoded protein: CASSEGTGYTDTQYF.

The gene calls are TRBV4-1 and TRBJ1-1; the D is unclear. Germline V gives CDR1 MGHRA, CDR2 YSYEKL. The CDR3 runs 12 residues. V lost 0 bases and J lost 7, with 6 bases in between. The CDR3 DNA follows: TGCGCCAGCAGCCAAGATAGGCGTGAAGCTTTCTTT. Protein product: CASSQDRREAFF.

This clonotype was observed at least ten times. The chain is built from TRBV7-9 and TRBJ2-5; 7 bases are shared with TRBD2. CDR1 SEHNR and CDR2 FQNEAQ come from the germline V gene (reference sequence). J gave up 2 bases and V 1 base, and 1 base lay outside the gene matches. The CDR3 is 14 residues long. For the CDR3, the DNA is TGTGCCAGCAGCTTAGTCGGGAGGCAAGAGACCCAGTACTTC. The encoded protein is CASSLVGRQETQYF.

This chain joins TRBV3-1 and TRBJ2-5, with TRBD2 identical over 7 bases. Per the germline V gene, CDR1 is LGHDT and CDR2 is YNNKEL (reference sequence). The length of the CDR3 is 15 residues. After removal of 4 bases from V and 4 bases from J, the junction contained 9 bases not matched to a gene. The CDR3 coding sequence is TGTGCCAGCAGCCCGCGGGGCGGGAGAGGAGAGACCCAGTACTTC. Encoded protein: CASSPRGGRGETQYF.

The rearrangement links TRBV20-1 to TRBJ1-5; perhaps TRBD1 as D (5 bases). Germline V lookup: CDR1 DFQATT, CDR2 SNEGSKA (reference sequence). The CDR3 length is 13 residues. V lost 3 bases and J lost 6, with 12 bases in between. The CDR3 nucleotides are TGCAGTGCTAGTCAGTTAGGGGCTCAGCCCCAGCATTTT. Translation gives CSASQLGAQPQHF.

This clonotype was picked up a small number of times. The rearrangement uses TRBV5-4 and TRBJ2-3, with 9 bases aligning to TRBD2. Per the germline V gene, CDR1 is SGHNT and CDR2 is YYREEE (reference sequence). V gave up 0 bases and J gave up 2 bases; unmatched junction bases: 16. The CDR3 contains 20 residues. CDR3 amino acids: CASSLGLAAQLGSPTDTQYF. In DNA form, the CDR3 reads TGTGCCAGCAGCTTGGGACTAGCGGCTCAACTCGGCTCCCCCACAGATACGCAGTATTTT.

The chain is built from TRBV28 and TRBJ2-7; 7 bases fit TRBD2. Per germline, CDR1 MDHEN and CDR2 SYDVKM. There are 16 residues in the CDR3. With V trimmed by 10 bases and J by 2 bases, 17 bases remained unmatched. DNA of the CDR3: TGTGCCACCTACCTGGTGACTAGCAGGGATCCCTACGAGCAGTACTTC. This translates into CATYLVTSRDPYEQYF. Full variable domain (missing parts from reference TRBV28 and TRBJ2-7): DVKVTQSSRYLVKRTGEKVFLECVQDMDHENMFWYRQDPGLGLRLIYFSYDVKMKEKGDIPEGYSVSREKKERFSLILESASTNQTSMYLCATYLVTSRDPYEQYFGPGTRLTVT.

Many counts were recorded for this clonotype. The chain couples TRBV7-2 to TRBJ2-5; D unclear. CDR1 is SGHTA, CDR2 FQGNSA, per germline. The CDR3 sequence is 14 residues long. V was shortened by 4 bases and J by 5 bases, with 14 bases between the two germline ends. CDR3 protein: CASSWTSMGETQYF. Written as DNA, the CDR3 is TGTGCCAGCAGCTGGACGTCCATGGGGGAGACCCAGTACTTC.

The chain uses TRBV27 and TRBJ2-7; TRBD1 or TRBD2 may be the D gene (6 bases each). The CDR3 runs 18 residues. The germline V and J ends were trimmed by 1 base and 3 bases, with 22 bases remaining between them. Germline CDR1 MNHEY, CDR2 SMNVEV (reference sequence). This chain's CDR3 is CASSLYRGLRQDFYEQYF. The DNA of the CDR3 is TGTGCCAGCAGTTTATACCGGGGGCTGAGACAGGACTTCTACGAGCAGTACTTC.

Many counts were recorded for this clonotype. The genes are TRBV27 and TRBJ2-1; 7 nucleotides line up with TRBD1. Trimming cost V 3 bases and J 4 bases; bases outside gene matches: 6. Germline CDR1 and CDR2: MNHEY and SMNVEV (reference sequence). The CDR3 length is 15 residues. The CDR3, as DNA: TGTGCCAGCAGTTTCCGACAGGGACCATACAATGAGCAGTTCTTC. This encodes CASSFRQGPYNEQFF.

There are many counts of this clonotype. V usage is TRBV30 and J usage is TRBJ2-6; D uncertain. CDR1 GTSNPN and CDR2 SVGIG come from the germline V gene (reference sequence). The CDR3 totals 13 residues. The V and J ends lost 5 bases and 1 base respectively, with 6 bases between them. CDR3 in DNA: TGTGCCTGGGGCTTTTCTGGGGCCAACGTCCTGACTTTC. Protein product: CAWGFSGANVLTF.

The chain is built from TRBV28 and TRBJ1-3; the D gene is possibly TRBD1 (5 bases). CDR3 size: 14 residues. Germline CDR1 reads MDHEN; CDR2 reads SYDVKM. V was trimmed by 6 bases and J by 4 bases, leaving 13 bases between them. The CDR3 region is CASSRVQRGNTIYF. As DNA, the CDR3 is TGTGCCAGCAGCAGGGTTCAACGGGGAAACACCATATATTTT.

The table lists this clonotype with many counts. V and J are TRBV2 and TRBJ1-2; D unresolved. The ends were cut back, 8 bases at V and 7 bases at J, with 11 bases in the middle. The CDR3 runs 11 residues. From germline, CDR1 is SNHLY and CDR2 FYNNEI. CDR3 amino acids: CASRLEGGYTF. Written as DNA, the CDR3 is TGTGCCAGCCGGTTGGAGGGTGGCTACACCTTC.

As to this clonotype: This sequence may be a read error, since a much larger clone differs from it by one base. The V gene is TRBV11-1, the J gene TRBJ1-1; TRBD1 agrees at 7 bases. The CDR3 runs to 13 residues. From germline, CDR1 is SGHAT and CDR2 FQDESV (reference sequence). Here the CDR3 DNA reads TGTGCCAGCAGCTTAGCCACAGGGGTTGAAGCTCTCTTT. This sequence encodes CASSLATGVEALF.